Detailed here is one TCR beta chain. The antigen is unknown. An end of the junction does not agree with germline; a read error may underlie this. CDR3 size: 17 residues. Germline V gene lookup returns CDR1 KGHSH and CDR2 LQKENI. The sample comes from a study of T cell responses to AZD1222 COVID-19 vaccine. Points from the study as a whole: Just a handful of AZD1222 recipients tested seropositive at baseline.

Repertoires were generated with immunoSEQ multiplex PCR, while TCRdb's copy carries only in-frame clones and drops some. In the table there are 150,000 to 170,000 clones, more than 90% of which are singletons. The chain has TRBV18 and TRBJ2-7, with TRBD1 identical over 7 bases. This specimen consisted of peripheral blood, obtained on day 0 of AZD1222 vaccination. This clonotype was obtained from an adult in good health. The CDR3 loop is CASSPPGGPKLGGEQYF. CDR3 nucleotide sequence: TGTGCCAGCTCGCCACCAGGGGGACCGAAACTAGGTGGCGAGCAGTACTTC. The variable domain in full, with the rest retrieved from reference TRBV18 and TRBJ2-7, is NAGVMQNPRHLVRRRGQEARLRCSPMKGHSHVYWYRQLPEEGLKFMVYLQKENIIDESGMPKERFSAEFPKEGPSILRIQQVVRGDSAAYFCASSPPGGPKLGGEQYFGPGTRLTVT.